This is a list of T cell receptor beta chains from one sample in a study of OX40 agonist ivuxolimab in advanced cancers. Some clones are missing from TCRdb's copy, which holds only in-frame ones; the method was immunoSEQ multiplex PCR. The sample carries approximately 80,000 clones, more than 80% recorded once. Source: CD4+ or CD8+ T cells sorted from blood, taken in a trial of the OX40 agonist ivuxolimab. All receptors come from an adult with an advanced solid tumor such as melanoma, head and neck, liver or kidney cancer. The CDR3 runs from the conserved cysteine through the conserved F or W. Fields, in order: clone size, V gene, D gene, J gene, CDR3 DNA, CDR3 protein. D genes are given only for firm matches. For some rows the clone size is stated as once, few or many, or as a class when expanded; others skip it.

>-|TRBV28|-|TRBJ1-6
TGTGCCAGCAGTTTCCTGGGGGCCCACCCTCGGGAGTCACCCCTCCACTTT
CASSFLGAHPRESPLHF
>-|TRBV30|TRBD1|TRBJ1-5
TGTGCCTGGAACATTGACAGGGCTCAGCCCCAGCATTTT
CAWNIDRAQPQHF
>-|TRBV2|-|TRBJ1-1
TGTGCCAGCAGTGCCATGCGGGACACTGAAGCTTTCTTT
CASSAMRDTEAFF
>-|TRBV6-1|-|TRBJ2-6
TGTGCCACCCTCTCTGGGGCCAACGTCCTGACTTTC
CATLSGANVLTF
>-|TRBV18|-|TRBJ2-7
TGTGCCAGCTCACCAGGGGCCAACTTCTACGAGCAGTACTTC
CASSPGANFYEQYF
>-|TRBV5-4|-|TRBJ2-7
TGTGCCAGCAGCTTGGCCCCATCCTACGAGCAGTACTTC
CASSLAPSYEQYF
>-|TRBV10-2|-|TRBJ2-1
TGCGCCAGCAGTGAGCGAGGGGGACAAGGTGAGCAGTTCTTC
CASSERGGQGEQFF
>-|TRBV30|TRBD2|TRBJ2-1
TGTGCCTGTTTGCTAGCGGGAGTCTACAATGAGCAGTTCTTC
CACLLAGVYNEQFF
>-|TRBV11-1|-|TRBJ2-5
TGTGCCAGCAGCTTAGGAACAGGGTACCATACAACGGAGACCCAGTACTTC
CASSLGTGYHTTETQYF
>-|TRBV7-6|TRBD1|TRBJ1-5
TGTGCCAGCAGCCTAGGGGGCCGAAATCAGCCCCAGCATTTT
CASSLGGRNQPQHF
>-|TRBV15|-|TRBJ1-1
TGTGCCACCAGCAGAGATCGTGTCTCCATTGAAGCTTTCTTT
CATSRDRVSIEAFF
>-|TRBV6-1|TRBD1|TRBJ1-1
TGTGCCAGCAGTGAAGCCCGGACAGGGTGGACTGAAGCTTTCTTT
CASSEARTGWTEAFF
>-|TRBV4-3|TRBD2|TRBJ2-1
TGCGCCAGCAGCCAAGGGGGGGCTAGCGGGAGTTTTATCGGGCAGTTCTTC
CASSQGGASGSFIGQFF
>-|TRBV7-8|-|TRBJ2-1
TGTGCCAGCAGCTTCCGAGTGGGGCGTGAGCAGTTCTTC
CASSFRVGREQFF
>-|TRBV9|TRBD2|TRBJ2-2
TGTGCCAGCAGCGTGACTTTAAGCGGGGCGCGAAGCACCGGGGAGCTGTTTTTT
CASSVTLSGARSTGELFF
>-|TRBV19|-|TRBJ2-7
TGTGCCAGTAGTCGCCTGGGGGTCCCCTACGAGCAGTACTTC
CASSRLGVPYEQYF
>-|TRBV9|-|TRBJ2-7
TGTGCCAGCAGCGTAAACACAGGGGGAGGGTACGAGCAGTACTTC
CASSVNTGGGYEQYF
>-|TRBV9|-|TRBJ1-1
TGTGCCAGCAGCATCCGGACGAACACTGAAGCTTTCTTT
CASSIRTNTEAFF
>-|TRBV9|TRBD1|TRBJ1-5
TGTGCCAGCAGCGTAGGATCAGGGGGCCAGAATCAGCCCCAGCATTTT
CASSVGSGGQNQPQHF
>-|TRBV6-6|-|TRBJ1-4
TGTGCCAGCAGCCTTAATGAAAAACTGTTTTTT
CASSLNEKLFF
>-|TRBV28|TRBD2|TRBJ2-4
TGTGCCAGCAACCCGCGGCGGGGGAGAAACATTCAGTACTTC
CASNPRRGRNIQYF
>-|TRBV5-1|-|TRBJ1-3
TGCGCCAGCAGCTTCCACAGGTCACCTGGAAACACCATATATTTT
CASSFHRSPGNTIYF
>once|TRBV6-5|-|TRBJ1-5
TGTGCCAGCAGTACTGGAAGGACTCATCAGCCCCAGCATTTT
CASSTGRTHQPQHF
>-|TRBV6-5|-|TRBJ1-2
TGTGCCAGCAGTTACTCGGAGGGAGGGAGCTATGGCTACACCTTC
CASSYSEGGSYGYTF
>-|TRBV19|-|TRBJ1-4
TGTGCCAGTATGGCGACAGGTTTACCTGAAAAACTGTTTTTT
CASMATGLPEKLFF
>-|TRBV7-8|-|TRBJ1-6
TGTGCCAGCAGCTTAGATGGGGCACCCCTCCACTTT
CASSLDGAPLHF